A single sample gave rise to the 20 T cell receptor beta chains below, sequenced in a study of shared clonotypes between healthy human individuals. The protocol was immunoSEQ multiplex PCR, while the TCRdb copy is restricted to in-frame clones and leaves out a portion. This sample has about 660,000 clones; 74% occur once, and the top ten carry 1.5% to 2%. Sequencing was performed on memory CD4+ T cells sorted from blood. Subset given: CD45RA-negative fraction. Receptors originate from a woman in her 30s in good health.

The rearrangement uses TRBV9 and TRBJ2-2; the D is unclear. Germline CDR1 reads SGDLS; CDR2 reads YYNGEE. The CDR3 covers 16 residues. Trimming cost V 0 bases and J 3 bases, with 12 bases left between them. The CDR3 sequence: CASSVEGRSDTGELFF. The CDR3 nucleotides read TGTGCCAGCAGCGTAGAAGGCAGGTCCGACACCGGGGAGCTGTTTTTT.

V and J are TRBV19 and TRBJ2-1, with 7 nucleotides matching TRBD2. Germline V gene lookup returns CDR1 LNHDA and CDR2 SQIVND (reference sequence). The CDR3 contains 16 residues. Losses at the gene ends were 3 bases for V and 1 base for J; bases not matched to a gene: 6. DNA for the CDR3: TGTGCCAGTAGTATGCTGCGGGAGCGATCCTACAATGAGCAGTTCTTC. It translates to CASSMLRERSYNEQFF.

The chain couples TRBV6-5 to TRBJ2-7; D is undetermined. CDR3 size: 13 residues. Trimming stripped 8 bases from V and 3 bases from J, with 14 bases between. Looked up from germline, CDR1 is MNHEY and CDR2 is SVGAGI. The CDR3 here is CASRLLVGYEQYF. For the CDR3, the DNA is TGTGCCAGCCGTCTCCTTGTCGGCTACGAGCAGTACTTC.

The chain couples TRBV5-6 to TRBJ1-4; TRBD1 agrees at 8 bases. CDR1 and CDR2 (germline): SGHDT, YYEEEE. V lost 4 bases to trimming and J lost 7 bases; unmatched junction nucleotides: 9. This CDR3 contains 15 residues. In DNA form, the CDR3 reads TGTGCCAGCAGCGCGCGGACAGGGTTATTTGAAAAACTGTTTTTT. It specifies CASSARTGLFEKLFF.

The chain joins TRBV11-2 to TRBJ2-1; 8 positions match TRBD1. Germline V CDR1 and CDR2: SGHAT, FQNNGV. This CDR3 is 16 amino acids long. V trimming: 5 bases; J trimming: 4 bases; junction bases outside the gene matches: 10. The chain's CDR3 is CASSPNIDRGYNEQFF. CDR3 bases: TGTGCCAGCAGCCCAAATATCGACAGGGGATACAATGAGCAGTTCTTC.

Only one count was recorded for this clone. The same CDR3 is also encoded by other DNA sequences in this sample. J is TRBJ2-2 and V is TRBV11-3, with unresolved D. Germline values: CDR1 SGHNT, CDR2 YENEEA. V lost 2 bases to trimming and J lost 5 bases, with 6 bases between them. There are 13 residues in the CDR3. The CDR3 bases are TGTGCCAGCAGCTTATCAGTAACCGGGGAGCTGTTTTTT. Its protein product is CASSLSVTGELFF.

This chain connects TRBV28 to TRBJ2-7, with D perhaps matching TRBD2 (5 bases). Trimming removed 6 bases from V and 2 bases from J, with 14 bases in between. The V gene's germline CDR1 is MDHEN and CDR2 SYDVKM. The CDR3 extends over 14 amino acids. The CDR3 is CASSIPGSAYEQYF. The CDR3 region has the DNA TGTGCCAGCAGCATACCGGGGTCCGCCTACGAGCAGTACTTC.

The V and J genes are TRBV10-2 and TRBJ2-2, with unresolved D. This CDR3 has 14 residues. CDR1 is WSHSY, CDR2 SAAADI, per germline. Deletions cut 9 bases from V and 5 bases from J, with 16 bases between. The CDR3 nucleotides are TGCGCCAGTAAGAGGCAGACAACAACCGGGGAGCTGTTTTTT. It encodes CASKRQTTTGELFF.

The chain couples TRBV10-3 to TRBJ2-7; D is unresolved. Trimming left V 4 bases short and J 3 bases short, with 10 bases between. This CDR3 has 13 residues. From germline, CDR1 is ENHRY and CDR2 SYGVKD. The CDR3 sequence: CAISVYSYYEQYF. Here the CDR3 DNA reads TGTGCCATCAGTGTATACAGTTACTACGAGCAGTACTTC.

V usage is TRBV2 and J usage is TRBJ2-7, with D maybe TRBD2 (5 bases). The germline CDR1 and CDR2 sequences are SNHLY and FYNNEI. V was pared by 5 bases and J by 4 bases, with 15 bases between. The CDR3 is made up of 14 amino acids. The CDR3 DNA is TGTGCCAGCAGTTCCGACTATCAGACTTACGAGCAGTACTTC. Protein product: CASSSDYQTYEQYF.

The chain links TRBV6-5 to TRBJ2-5; D is possibly TRBD2 (6 bases). Trimming shortened V by 2 bases and J by 2 bases, and 15 bases separated the two germline ends. Looked up from germline, CDR1 is MNHEY and CDR2 is SVGAGI. This CDR3 comprises 16 residues. The CDR3 DNA sequence: TGTGCCAGCAGTTACCCGGTAGTAGCGGTACAAGAGACCCAGTACTTC. Amino acid sequence: CASSYPVVAVQETQYF.

This clone was observed a single time. The chain recombines TRBV30 with TRBJ1-2, with no clear D. Germline CDR1 GTSNPN, CDR2 SVGIG (reference sequence). The germline V and J ends were trimmed by 5 bases and 2 bases, with 6 bases remaining between them. The CDR3 sequence is 11 residues long. The CDR3: CAWAVNYGYTF. The CDR3 coding sequence is TGTGCCTGGGCCGTGAACTATGGCTACACCTTC.

This chain uses TRBV5-4 with TRBJ1-2; TRBD1 matches 12 bases. V trimming: 4 bases; J trimming: 6 bases; junction bases outside the gene matches: 13. The germline V gene has CDR1 SGHNT and CDR2 YYREEE (reference sequence). This CDR3 has 17 amino acids. CDR3 DNA sequence: TGTGCCAGCAGCCGCACGGGACAGGGGGCAGTAAGGGATGGCTACACCTTC. This sequence encodes CASSRTGQGAVRDGYTF.

This clone turned up a few times. Within the sample, other DNA sequences also encode this same CDR3. This rearrangement joins TRBV9 to TRBJ1-2; D is uncertain. In germline, CDR1 is SGDLS, CDR2 YYNGEE. Deletions cut 2 bases from V and 8 bases from J, with 7 bases between. CDR3 length: 11 residues. CDR3 residues: CASSVNDGYTF. The CDR3 DNA sequence: TGTGCCAGCAGCGTCAACGACGGCTACACCTTC.

The chain is built from TRBV10-3 and TRBJ1-1; D perhaps matches TRBD1 (5 bases). The germline V gene encodes CDR1 ENHRY and CDR2 SYGVKD. The CDR3 totals 14 residues. The ends were cut back, 10 bases at V and 1 base at J, with 16 bases in the middle. CDR3: CATGTTLGNTEAFF. DNA for the CDR3: TGTGCCACCGGGACTACCCTGGGGAACACTGAAGCTTTCTTT.

V is TRBV6-5 and J is TRBJ1-1, with 9 bases lining up with TRBD1. With 7 bases clipped from V and 10 bases from J, the junction kept 16 bases outside the gene matches. The length of the CDR3 is 15 residues. The germline gives CDR1 MNHEY, CDR2 SVGAGI. The CDR3 sequence is CASTSGQGIKVGAFF. In DNA, the CDR3 is TGTGCCAGCACCTCCGGACAGGGGATTAAAGTAGGAGCTTTCTTT.

This clone was counted between two and nine times. CDR3 in amino acids: CASSLVAGGFTDTQYF. The CDR3 bases are TGTGCCAGCAGCCTTGTGGCAGGGGGTTTCACAGATACGCAGTATTTT. The chain is built from TRBV7-9 and TRBJ2-3, with TRBD1 matching 7 bases. J was trimmed by 2 bases and V by 5 bases; bases with no gene match: 10. This CDR3 is 16 amino acids long. CDR1 is SEHNR and CDR2 is FQNEAQ in the germline V gene (reference sequence).

The genes are TRBV9 and TRBJ2-3; D is uncertain. The germline V and J ends were trimmed by 0 bases and 0 bases, with 11 bases remaining between them. There are 16 residues in the CDR3. Germline CDR1 SGDLS, CDR2 YYNGEE. The CDR3 is CASSVDYGSSTDTQYF. The CDR3 DNA follows: TGTGCCAGCAGCGTAGACTACGGATCTAGCACAGATACGCAGTATTTT.

The CDR3 DNA sequence: TGCAGTGCTAGACTTTCAGGGCGAGCTTTCTTT. Amino acid sequence: CSARLSGRAFF. The rearrangement uses TRBV20-1 and TRBJ1-1; maybe TRBD1 (5 bases). The CDR3 runs 11 residues. The V gene's germline CDR1 is DFQATT and CDR2 SNEGSKA (reference sequence). Between the trimmed V and J ends, which lost 2 bases and 10 bases, there was a span of 11 bases.

The J gene is TRBJ2-5, the V gene TRBV29-1; D gene unclear. Germline CDR1 reads SQVTM; CDR2 reads ANQGSEA. This CDR3 is built from 13 residues. Between the trimmed V and J ends, which lost 4 bases and 0 bases, there was a span of 9 bases. The CDR3 protein is CSVGTVYQETQYF. In nucleotides, the CDR3 is TGCAGCGTTGGAACGGTGTACCAAGAGACCCAGTACTTC.